These T cell receptor beta chains were read from a single sample in a study of T-cell reconstitution after alpha-beta-depleted transplantation in children. Each CDR3 protein is one row after TCRdb ran MiXCR on the PCR reads. The data show approximately 240,000 distinct CDR3 sequences, roughly 10% seen once. The starting material was PBMCs, obtained before TCRalphabeta/CD19-depleted stem cell transplant. These TCRs come from a child under two years old with acute myeloid leukemia, due to receive a stem cell transplant. The CDR3 runs from the conserved cysteine through the conserved F or W. The D gene is left open where the match is weak. A row's size may be missing; if present it is once, few, many or a size class.

V gene	D gene	clone size	J gene	CDR3 protein	CDR3 DNA
TRBV7-9	NA	many	TRBJ1-1	CASSLGFRGYSEAFF	TGTGCCAGCAGCTTAGGGTTCAGGGGATACTCCGAAGCTTTCTTT
TRBV10-3	NA	many	TRBJ1-5	CAISDGPPNQPQHF	TGTGCCATCAGTGATGGGCCTCCTAATCAGCCCCAGCATTTT
TRBV27	NA	NA	TRBJ1-6	CASSSGRSLLHF	TGTGCCAGCAGTTCAGGGAGGTCACTCCTCCACTTT
TRBV7-9	NA	many	TRBJ1-1	CASGQGGYTEAFF	TGTGCCAGCGGGCAGGGAGGATACACTGAAGCTTTCTTT
TRBV5-1	NA	few	TRBJ2-7	CASSSKSTVASYEQYF	TGCGCCAGCAGTTCCAAATCGACAGTGGCCTCCTACGAGCAGTACTTC
TRBV12-3/TRBV12-4	NA	NA	TRBJ2-1	CASTGSSYNEQFF	TGTGCCAGTACAGGGTCCTCCTACAATGAGCAGTTCTTC
TRBV11-2	NA	NA	TRBJ1-5	CASSHSDSDYQPQHF	TGTGCCAGCAGCCATTCAGACTCGGACTATCAGCCCCAGCATTTT
TRBV4-1	NA	many	TRBJ2-3	CASSQAEDTQYF	TGCGCCAGCAGCCAAGCGGAGGATACGCAGTATTTT
TRBV15	NA	many	TRBJ1-2	CATSRDRVGYTF	TGTGCCACCAGCAGAGACAGGGTTGGCTACACCTTC
TRBV5-1	NA	many	TRBJ2-3	CASSRLFADTQYF	TGCGCCAGCAGCCGGCTCTTCGCAGATACGCAGTATTTT
TRBV7-9	TRBD2	many	TRBJ2-5	CASSFGLAGAGETQYF	TGTGCCAGCAGCTTCGGACTAGCGGGAGCAGGGGAGACCCAGTACTTC
TRBV5-1	NA	many	TRBJ2-5	CASSQLLQETQYF	TGCGCCAGCAGCCAACTTTTACAAGAGACCCAGTACTTC
TRBV12-5	TRBD1	NA	TRBJ2-1	CASGFGTGDINEQFF	TGTGCTAGTGGTTTCGGGACAGGGGATATAAATGAGCAGTTCTTC
TRBV6-5	NA	many	TRBJ2-2	CASSYSGPGELFF	TGTGCCAGCAGTTACTCGGGTCCCGGGGAGCTGTTTTTT
TRBV12-3/TRBV12-4	NA	few	TRBJ1-2	CASSLNPRYERNGYTF	TGTGCCAGCAGTTTAAACCCCCGTTATGAGAGGAATGGCTACACCTTC
TRBV20-1	NA	many	TRBJ1-4	CSAGGTGINEKLFF	TGCAGTGCCGGCGGGACGGGAATTAATGAAAAACTGTTTTTT
TRBV4-2	NA	many	TRBJ2-3	CASSPGLRTDTQYF	TGTGCCAGCAGCCCGGGACTCCGCACAGATACGCAGTATTTT
TRBV20-1	NA	NA	TRBJ2-5	CSAGFSQETQYF	TGCAGTGCTGGATTCTCCCAAGAGACCCAGTACTTC
TRBV5-1	NA	many	TRBJ1-1	CASSSRGAGPEAFF	TGCGCCAGCAGCTCCCGGGGGGCCGGCCCTGAAGCTTTCTTT
TRBV5-1	NA	medium-sized	TRBJ2-2	CASSLWGQNTGELFF	TGCGCCAGCAGCTTGTGGGGACAGAACACCGGGGAGCTGTTTTTT
TRBV15	TRBD2	many	TRBJ2-3	CATSRELGGNTQYF	TGTGCCACCAGCAGAGAGTTGGGGGGGAATACGCAGTATTTT
TRBV12-3/TRBV12-4	TRBD2	many	TRBJ2-1	CASSPLAGGHNEQFF	TGTGCCAGCAGTCCACTAGCGGGAGGCCACAATGAGCAGTTCTTC
TRBV7-2	NA	many	TRBJ2-7	CASSLGDSYEQYF	TGTGCCAGCAGCCTGGGGGACTCCTACGAGCAGTACTTC
TRBV5-1	NA	many	TRBJ2-5	CASSLGGAETQYF	TGCGCCAGCAGCTTGGGGGGCGCAGAGACCCAGTACTTC
TRBV7-6	TRBD1	many	TRBJ2-2	CASDRGNTGELFF	TGTGCCAGTGACAGGGGGAACACCGGGGAGCTGTTTTTT
TRBV7-2	TRBD2	NA	TRBJ2-1	CASSPSGVGSYNEQFF	TGTGCCAGCAGCCCAAGCGGGGTTGGCTCCTACAATGAGCAGTTCTTC
TRBV14	TRBD2	few	TRBJ2-7	CASSLVVGGPIYEQYF	TGTGCCAGCAGCCTCGTGGTGGGAGGGCCGATCTACGAGCAGTACTTC
TRBV5-1	NA	few	TRBJ2-6	CASSHDGPLSSGANVLTF	TGCGCCAGCAGCCACGACGGACCGCTCTCCTCTGGGGCCAACGTCCTGACTTTC
TRBV6-2/TRBV6-3	NA	few	TRBJ2-3	CASSYPGFTDTQYF	TGTGCCAGCAGTTATCCGGGGTTCACAGATACGCAGTATTTT
TRBV9	NA	few	TRBJ1-3	CASSVVGSGSGNTIYF	TGTGCCAGCAGCGTAGTCGGGAGCGGCTCTGGAAACACCATATATTTT
TRBV3-1	TRBD1	few	TRBJ1-1	CASRGTGTGNTEAFF	TGTGCCAGCAGAGGCACCGGGACAGGGAACACTGAAGCTTTCTTT
TRBV7-9	NA	many	TRBJ2-1	CASSFHSDEQFF	TGTGCCAGCAGCTTTCATTCTGATGAGCAGTTCTTC
TRBV20-1	TRBD2	many	TRBJ2-2	CSAIQRGTTGELFF	TGCAGTGCTATTCAGCGGGGGACTACCGGGGAGCTGTTTTTT
TRBV29-1	NA	many	TRBJ2-7	CSVRGPYEQYF	TGCAGCGTTCGGGGGCCCTACGAGCAGTACTTC
TRBV20-1	NA	NA	TRBJ2-3	CSARDRLSEDTQYF	TGCAGTGCTAGGGACCGCTTGAGCGAAGATACGCAATATTTT
TRBV18	TRBD1	many	TRBJ1-1	CASSPLRDRGLNTEAFF	TGTGCCAGCTCCCCACTCCGGGACAGGGGGTTGAACACTGAAGCTTTCTTT
TRBV6-2/TRBV6-3	NA	many	TRBJ2-1	CASSTIVHEQFF	TGTGCCAGCAGCACCATAGTCCATGAGCAGTTCTTC
TRBV7-2	NA	many	TRBJ2-3	CASSLVRGWDTQYF	TGTGCCAGCAGCTTAGTACGGGGTTGGGATACGCAGTATTTT
TRBV4-2	TRBD2	many	TRBJ2-1	CASSQDVAGSYNEQFF	TGTGCCAGCAGCCAAGATGTAGCGGGCTCCTACAATGAGCAGTTCTTC
TRBV7-2	NA	NA	TRBJ1-2	CASSSADPAIYGYTF	TGTGCCAGCAGCTCAGCGGACCCAGCGATCTATGGCTACACCTTC
TRBV7-3	NA	many	TRBJ2-2	CASSLRWTANTGELFF	TGTGCCAGCAGCTTACGATGGACAGCTAACACCGGGGAGCTGTTTTTT
TRBV4-3	NA	many	TRBJ2-7	CASSLNAGSSYEQYF	TGCGCCAGCAGCCTTAACGCGGGGAGCTCCTACGAGCAGTACTTC
TRBV5-6	NA	many	TRBJ2-1	CASSLGDLHNEQFF	TGTGCCAGCAGCTTGGGGGACCTCCACAATGAGCAGTTCTTC
TRBV5-5	NA	many	TRBJ2-3	CASSLGETNPDTQYF	TGTGCCAGCAGCTTGGGAGAGACTAACCCAGATACGCAGTATTTT
TRBV7-7	TRBD2	many	TRBJ2-1	CASSLEREEYNEQFF	TGTGCCAGCAGCTTAGAGCGGGAGGAGTACAATGAGCAGTTCTTC
TRBV7-9	NA	few	TRBJ2-7	CASSLAGEAYEQYF	TGTGCCAGCAGCTTAGCGGGAGAGGCCTACGAGCAGTACTTC
TRBV6-1	NA	many	TRBJ2-7	CASNFQRGQSYEQYF	TGTGCCAGCAACTTCCAGAGGGGACAATCCTACGAGCAGTACTTC
TRBV20-1	TRBD2	many	TRBJ2-4	CSARGLAGERNIQYF	TGCAGTGCTAGAGGGCTAGCGGGAGAGAGAAACATTCAGTACTTC
TRBV5-1	NA	many	TRBJ1-5	CASSLVAGSNQPQHF	TGCGCCAGCAGCTTGGTGGCGGGTAGCAATCAGCCCCAGCATTTT
TRBV30	NA	few	TRBJ2-3	CAWRRSRNPTDTQYF	TGTGCCTGGAGAAGATCAAGAAATCCCACAGATACGCAGTATTTT
TRBV19	NA	many	TRBJ1-5	CASSREGWRPQHF	TGTGCCAGTAGTAGGGAGGGTTGGAGACCCCAGCATTTT
TRBV30	NA	many	TRBJ1-1	CASLRRLGRGEAFF	TGTGCCTCCCTACGAAGATTGGGGCGCGGTGAAGCTTTCTTT
TRBV12-3/TRBV12-4	NA	many	TRBJ1-6	CASSFNNSPLHF	TGTGCCAGCAGTTTCAACAATTCACCCCTCCACTTT
TRBV2	NA	many	TRBJ2-7	CASIVQGREQYF	TGTGCCAGCATCGTACAGGGTCGCGAGCAGTACTTC
TRBV3-1	TRBD2	many	TRBJ2-1	CASSPTSGPHNEQFF	TGTGCCAGCAGCCCGACTAGCGGGCCCCACAATGAGCAGTTCTTC
TRBV28	TRBD1	many	TRBJ2-1	CASRNRGGGPYNEQFF	TGTGCCAGCAGAAACAGGGGTGGTGGCCCCTACAATGAGCAGTTCTTC
TRBV28	TRBD1	many	TRBJ1-5	CASILRQGGYQPQHF	TGTGCCAGCATTCTTCGACAGGGAGGATATCAGCCCCAGCATTTT
TRBV7-9	NA	many	TRBJ2-5	CASSLRVQETQYF	TGTGCCAGCAGCCTCAGGGTCCAAGAGACCCAGTACTTC
TRBV20-1	NA	many	TRBJ1-4	CSALDRRGGSHEKLFF	TGCAGTGCCCTAGATCGCCGTGGGGGCTCTCATGAAAAACTGTTTTTT